The 18 T cell receptor beta chains below were found in one sample sequenced in a study of blood T cell repertoires in COVID-19. Method: immunoSEQ multiplex PCR; TCRdb's copy keeps in-frame clones and lacks some. The data show 300,000 to 450,000 clones, about 90% seen once. Sequenced material: PBMCs or T cells enriched from blood (not recorded which). The receptors here all came from a man in his thirties or forties who had recovered from COVID-19.

The V gene is TRBV18, the J gene TRBJ2-4, with 10 nucleotides matching TRBD1. CDR3 length: 14 amino acids. Germline values: CDR1 KGHSH, CDR2 LQKENI. J lost 3 bases, V lost 8 bases, and 4 bases had no gene match. DNA of the CDR3: TGTGCCAGCCAGAGGACAGGGGGCAAAAACATTCAGTACTTC. Translating gives CASQRTGGKNIQYF. Combining the CDR3 with reference TRBV18 and TRBJ2-4 gives the whole variable domain NAGVMQNPRHLVRRRGQEARLRCSPMKGHSHVYWYRQLPEEGLKFMVYLQKENIIDESGMPKERFSAEFPKEGPSILRIQQVVRGDSAAYFCASQRTGGKNIQYFGAGTRLSVL.

The chain has TRBV11-3 and TRBJ1-1, with D possibly matching TRBD1 (5 bases). Germline lookup yields CDR1 SGHNT and CDR2 YENEEA. V was clipped by 5 bases and J by 6 bases, with 10 bases between them. This CDR3 has 12 residues. CDR3 in DNA: TGTGCCAGCAGCGGGGCCACCGCTGAAGCTTTCTTT. Its protein is CASSGATAEAFF.

The J gene is TRBJ1-2, the V gene TRBV4-3, with D maybe TRBD1 (5 bases). Germline assignment: CDR1 LGHNA and CDR2 YSLEER. This CDR3 spans 15 amino acids. V was trimmed by 0 bases and J by 5 bases, leaving 13 bases between them. The CDR3 loop reads CASSQDQQALYGYTF. In nucleotides, the CDR3 is TGCGCCAGCAGCCAAGACCAACAGGCCCTTTATGGCTACACCTTC.

The V gene is TRBV5-1, the J gene TRBJ2-2, with TRBD2 identical over 11 bases. The CDR3 is made up of 14 amino acids. The germline V gene encodes CDR1 SGHRS and CDR2 YFSETQ. Germline trimming cut 4 bases from V and 6 bases from J; bases unmatched to any gene: 2. CDR3: CASSVGLAAGELFF. The DNA for the CDR3 is TGCGCCAGCAGCGTGGGACTAGCGGCCGGGGAGCTGTTTTTT.

The genes are TRBV7-3 and TRBJ2-1, with 7 bases lining up with TRBD2. Germline V gene sequence: CDR1 SGHTA, CDR2 FQGTGA. The CDR3 is made up of 15 amino acids. J lost 6 bases, V lost 5 bases, and 10 bases had no gene match. CDR3 sequence reads: CASSPYGRGVNEQFF. CDR3 sequence (DNA): TGTGCCAGCAGCCCTTATGGCCGGGGGGTCAATGAGCAGTTCTTC.

This clone has only one observation. V is TRBV25-1 and J is TRBJ2-3; D not certain. V lost 4 bases to trimming and J lost 5 bases, with 7 bases between them. Germline CDR1 MGHDK, CDR2 SYGVNS. The CDR3 covers 12 residues. In DNA form, the CDR3 reads TGTGCCAGCAGTGGATCGAGAGATACGCAGTATTTT. Amino acid sequence: CASSGSRDTQYF.

The chain combines TRBV4-1 with TRBJ2-2; TRBD2 agrees at 7 bases. V shed 9 bases and J 4 bases; nucleotides not matched to a gene: 8. Germline V gene data show CDR1 as MGHRA and CDR2 as YSYEKL. This CDR3 spans 14 amino acids. CDR3 region: CASYSGGRTGELFF. The CDR3 bases are TGCGCCAGTTACTCGGGGGGACGCACCGGGGAGCTGTTTTTT.

The genes are TRBV14 and TRBJ1-3; 8 bases are shared with TRBD1. The CDR3 runs to 14 residues. Trimming took 4 bases from V and 4 from J; bases not matched to a gene: 3. Germline V gene lookup returns CDR1 SGHDN and CDR2 FVKESK. The CDR3 protein is CASSLRGPGNTIYF. In DNA, the CDR3 is TGTGCCAGCAGCCTCAGGGGGCCCGGAAACACCATATATTTT. The complete variable domain, with remaining parts taken from reference TRBV14 and TRBJ1-3, reads EAGVTQFPSHSVIEKGQTVTLRCDPISGHDNLYWYRRVMGKEIKFLLHFVKESKQDESGMPNNRFLAERTGGTYSTLKVQPAELEDSGVYFCASSLRGPGNTIYFGEGSWLTVV.

CDR3 sequence reads: CASSLDRSYNEQFF. In DNA form, the CDR3 reads TGCGCCAGCAGCTTGGACAGGTCCTACAATGAGCAGTTCTTC. The chain couples TRBV5-1 to TRBJ2-1, with a tentative D call TRBD1 (5 bases). CDR3 length: 14 residues. Per germline, CDR1 SGHRS and CDR2 YFSETQ. Trimming shortened V by 0 bases and J by 1 base, and 5 bases separated the two germline ends.

This clone has just a few counts. V usage is TRBV5-4 and J usage is TRBJ1-2; tentative D call: TRBD1 (5 bases). Deletions cut 3 bases from V and 8 bases from J, with 11 bases between. Germline V gene sequence: CDR1 SGHNT, CDR2 YYREEE (reference sequence). The CDR3 is 12 residues long. The chain's CDR3 is CASSSDSRGYTF. CDR3 nucleotides: TGTGCCAGCAGCTCCGACAGCCGGGGCTACACCTTC. Filled out from reference TRBV5-4 and TRBJ1-2, the complete variable domain reads ETGVTQSPTHLIKTRGQQVTLRCSSQSGHNTVSWYQQALGQGPQFIFQYYREEENGRGNFPPRFSGLQFPNYSSELNVNALELDDSALYLCASSSDSRGYTFGSGTRLTVV.

V usage is TRBV3-1 (or the pseudogene TRBV3-2) and J usage is TRBJ1-1; D remains unclear. This CDR3 comprises 13 residues. CDR1 and CDR2 (germline): LGHDT, YNNKEL (reference sequence). V lost 0 bases and J 5 bases, leaving 7 bases between the germline ends. CDR3 bases: TGTGCCAGCAGCCAAGAGGCGGGGACTGAAGCTTTCTTT. Residues: CASSQEAGTEAFF.

The chain has TRBV7-2 and TRBJ1-2, with D perhaps matching TRBD1 (6 bases). The CDR3 contains 17 residues. CDR1 and CDR2 from the germline V gene are SGHTA and FQGNSA. Trimming shortened V by 1 base and J by 8 bases, and 23 bases separated the two germline ends. CDR3 DNA sequence: TGTGCCAGCAGCTTAGTTCCGGGGGGCCAGGGATTGGGAGGCTACACCTTC. Its protein product is CASSLVPGGQGLGGYTF.

This chain uses TRBV4-1 with TRBJ2-2; 8 positions agree with TRBD2. Germline assignment: CDR1 MGHRA and CDR2 YSYEKL. This CDR3 comprises 17 residues. V trimming: 0 bases; J trimming: 5 bases; junction bases outside the gene matches: 8. The chain's CDR3 is CASSQEGGGQRTGELFF. DNA of the CDR3: TGCGCCAGCAGCCAAGAAGGCGGGGGGCAAAGGACCGGGGAGCTGTTTTTT.

A note on this clone: The CDR3 end shows no conserved phenylalanine or tryptophan, and so a read error is likely. Because the CDR3's place on the DNA is in doubt, the DNA is left out and the CDR3 is given as listed by TCRdb. The CDR3 protein is CASSLDSEWDILL. The chain recombines TRBV5-4 with TRBJ1-1; the listed D gene, TRBD1, was not tested against the DNA. The CDR3 extends over 13 residues, inclusive of both ends. The germline CDR1 and CDR2 sequences are SGHNT and YYREEE (reference sequence).

This clone has only a few counts. The chain uses TRBV10-2 and TRBJ1-3; TRBD1 matches 8 bases. CDR1 and CDR2 from the germline V gene are WSHSY and SAAADI. The CDR3 is 17 amino acids. After removal of 7 bases from V and 1 base from J, the junction contained 12 bases not matched to a gene. Here the CDR3 DNA reads TGCGCCAGCACTGCAATTGGACAGGGCCTTTCTGGAAACACCATATATTTT. It specifies CASTAIGQGLSGNTIYF.

The CDR3 DNA is TGTGCCAGCAGCCGGGGTGGGGCCAACGTCCTGACTTTC. Its translation is CASSRGGANVLTF. The J gene is TRBJ2-6, the V gene TRBV11-3; a weak D match, TRBD2 (5 bases). CDR3 length: 13 amino acids. Germline CDR1 reads SGHNT; CDR2 reads YENEEA. Trimming removed 5 bases from V and 3 bases from J, with 5 bases in between.

The chain combines TRBV6-2 or TRBV6-3 with TRBJ1-2; D is unclear. The CDR3 loop spans 14 amino acids. V was pared by 3 bases and J by 4 bases, with 12 bases between. Germline V gene sequence: CDR1 MNHEY, CDR2 SVGEGT. The CDR3 reads CASSYQAESYGYTF. The DNA for the CDR3 is TGTGCCAGCAGTTATCAGGCAGAGAGCTATGGCTACACCTTC.

This clone has just one count. The J gene is TRBJ1-2, the V gene TRBV27; D gene uncertain. The CDR3 covers 15 residues. The V end lost 3 bases, the J end lost 3 bases, and 14 bases lay between the germline ends. The V gene's germline CDR1 is MNHEY and CDR2 SMNVEV (reference sequence). The CDR3 DNA follows: TGTGCCAGCAGTTTCACAGAGAGGAGGGACTATGGCTACACCTTC. Its protein product is CASSFTERRDYGYTF.